A selection of T cell receptor beta chains follows, all from one sample in a study of cytomegalovirus exposure and HLA in healthy donors. Repertoires were generated with immunoSEQ multiplex PCR, while TCRdb's copy carries only in-frame clones and drops some. The data hold about 85,000 clones, with around 77% observed a single time. The sequenced sample was PBMCs. These receptors all come from a boy younger than 18 in good health and CMV-seronegative. The CDR3 runs from the conserved cysteine through the conserved F or W. D genes are given only for firm matches. For some rows the clone size is stated as once, few or many, or as a class when expanded; others skip it.

j_gene: TRBJ2-1; v_gene: TRBV6-5; d_gene: -; abundance: -; CDR3nt: TGTGCCAGCACCCCTGGGGGGTCGGCCAATGAGCAGTTCTTC; CDR3aa: CASTPGGSANEQFF
j_gene: TRBJ1-2; v_gene: TRBV15; d_gene: -; abundance: -; CDR3nt: TGTGCCACCAGCAGAGATGCGATTAACTATGGCTACACCTTC; CDR3aa: CATSRDAINYGYTF
j_gene: TRBJ1-2; v_gene: TRBV7-2; d_gene: -; abundance: -; CDR3nt: TGTGCCAGCAGCTCCACCTTGGACAGCTATGGCTACACCTTC; CDR3aa: CASSSTLDSYGYTF
j_gene: TRBJ1-4; v_gene: TRBV4-3; d_gene: -; abundance: -; CDR3nt: TGCGCCAGCAGCCGGGGGCAGGGTAATGAAAAACTGTTTTTT; CDR3aa: CASSRGQGNEKLFF
j_gene: TRBJ2-7; v_gene: TRBV5-8; d_gene: TRBD1; abundance: -; CDR3nt: TGTGCCAGCAGCTCCTGGACAGGGGATTACGAGCAGTACTTC; CDR3aa: CASSSWTGDYEQYF
j_gene: TRBJ2-1; v_gene: TRBV10-3; d_gene: TRBD1; abundance: -; CDR3nt: TGTGCCATCAGTGTGACAGGGGGAGGGGCTGAGCAGTTCTTC; CDR3aa: CAISVTGGGAEQFF
j_gene: TRBJ1-5; v_gene: TRBV5-8; d_gene: TRBD1; abundance: -; CDR3nt: TGTGCCAGCAGCAGGACAGGGGCCGGAGGCAATCAGCCCCAGCATTTT; CDR3aa: CASSRTGAGGNQPQHF
j_gene: TRBJ1-1; v_gene: TRBV6-1; d_gene: -; abundance: few; CDR3nt: TGTGCCAGCCGGGGACTCCAGGTGAACACTGAAGCTTTCTTT; CDR3aa: CASRGLQVNTEAFF
j_gene: TRBJ1-6; v_gene: TRBV10-3; d_gene: -; abundance: -; CDR3nt: TGTGCCATCAGTGAAACAGGGCTCTCCTATAATTCACCCCTCCACTTT; CDR3aa: CAISETGLSYNSPLHF
j_gene: TRBJ1-6; v_gene: TRBV6-1; d_gene: -; abundance: once; CDR3nt: TGTGCCAGCAGGTCCATCTATAATTCACCCCTCCACTTT; CDR3aa: CASRSIYNSPLHF
j_gene: TRBJ2-7; v_gene: TRBV6-1; d_gene: TRBD2; abundance: few; CDR3nt: TGTGCCAGCAGTGAACCGGGGGGGTCTCCCTACGAGCAGTACTTC; CDR3aa: CASSEPGGSPYEQYF